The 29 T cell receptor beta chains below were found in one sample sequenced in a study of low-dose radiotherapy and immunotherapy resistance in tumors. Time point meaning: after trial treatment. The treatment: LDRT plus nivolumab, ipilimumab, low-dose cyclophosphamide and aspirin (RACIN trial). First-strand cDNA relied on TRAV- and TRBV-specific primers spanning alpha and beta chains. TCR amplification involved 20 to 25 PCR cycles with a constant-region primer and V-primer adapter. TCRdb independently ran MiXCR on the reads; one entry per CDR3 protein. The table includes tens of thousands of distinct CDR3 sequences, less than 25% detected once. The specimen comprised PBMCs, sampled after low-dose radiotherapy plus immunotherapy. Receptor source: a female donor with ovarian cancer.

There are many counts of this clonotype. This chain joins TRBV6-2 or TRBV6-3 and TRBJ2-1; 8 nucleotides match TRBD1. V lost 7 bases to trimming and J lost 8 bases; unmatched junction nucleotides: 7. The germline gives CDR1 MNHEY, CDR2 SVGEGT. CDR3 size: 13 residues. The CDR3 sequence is CASTFQGADEQFF. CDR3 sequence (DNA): TGTGCCAGCACCTTTCAGGGGGCTGATGAGCAGTTCTTC.

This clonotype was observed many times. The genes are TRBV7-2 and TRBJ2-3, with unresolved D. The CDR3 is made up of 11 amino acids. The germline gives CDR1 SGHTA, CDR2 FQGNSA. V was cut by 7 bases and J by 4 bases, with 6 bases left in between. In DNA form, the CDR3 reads TGTGCCAGCACGAATTCAGATACGCAGTATTTT. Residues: CASTNSDTQYF.

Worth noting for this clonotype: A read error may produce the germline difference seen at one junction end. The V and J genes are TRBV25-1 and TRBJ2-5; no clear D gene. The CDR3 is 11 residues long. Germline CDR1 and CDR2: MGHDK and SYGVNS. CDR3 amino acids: CASSGNLEKNF. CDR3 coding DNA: TGTGCCAGCAGCGGAAACCTAGAGAAGAACTTC.

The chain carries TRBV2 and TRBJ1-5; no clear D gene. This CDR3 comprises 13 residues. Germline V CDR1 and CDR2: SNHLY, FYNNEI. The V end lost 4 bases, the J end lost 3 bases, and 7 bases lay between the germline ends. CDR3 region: CASSGGNNQPQHF. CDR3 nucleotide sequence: TGTGCCAGCAGTGGGGGAAACAATCAGCCCCAGCATTTT.

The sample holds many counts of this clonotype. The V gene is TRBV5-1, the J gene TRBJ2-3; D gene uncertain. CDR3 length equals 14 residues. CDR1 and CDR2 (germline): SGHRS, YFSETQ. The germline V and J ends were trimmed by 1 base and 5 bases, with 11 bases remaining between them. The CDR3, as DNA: TGCGCCAGCAGCTTGTTTGGGGATCGAGATACGCAGTATTTT. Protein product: CASSLFGDRDTQYF.

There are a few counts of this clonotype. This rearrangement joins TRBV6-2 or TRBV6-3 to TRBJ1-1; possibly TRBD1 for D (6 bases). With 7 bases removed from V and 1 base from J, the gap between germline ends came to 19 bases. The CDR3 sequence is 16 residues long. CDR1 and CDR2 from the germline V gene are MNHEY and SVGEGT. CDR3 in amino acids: CASTKVPTGPNTEAFF. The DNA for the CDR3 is TGTGCCAGCACCAAAGTTCCGACAGGACCGAACACTGAAGCTTTCTTT.

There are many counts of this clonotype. CDR3 amino acids: CSARGDRVFNEQFF. In DNA, the CDR3 is TGCAGTGCTAGAGGCGACAGGGTGTTTAATGAGCAGTTCTTC. The chain links TRBV20-1 to TRBJ2-1; 7 bases match TRBD1. Trimming took 1 base from V and 7 from J; bases not matched to a gene: 7. The germline V gene encodes CDR1 DFQATT and CDR2 SNEGSKA (reference sequence). The CDR3 is 14 amino acids.

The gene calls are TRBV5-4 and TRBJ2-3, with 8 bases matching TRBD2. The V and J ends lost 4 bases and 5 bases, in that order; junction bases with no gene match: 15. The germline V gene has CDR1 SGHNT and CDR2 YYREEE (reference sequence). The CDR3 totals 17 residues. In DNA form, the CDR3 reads TGTGCCAGCAGCCAGCGGTTTGCAGCGGGAGTAGGAGATACGCAGTATTTT. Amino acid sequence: CASSQRFAAGVGDTQYF.

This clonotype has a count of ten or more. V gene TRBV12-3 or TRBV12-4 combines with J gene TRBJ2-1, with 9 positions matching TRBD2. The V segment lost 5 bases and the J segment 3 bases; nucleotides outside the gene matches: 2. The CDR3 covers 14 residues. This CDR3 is CASSSGGSYNEQFF. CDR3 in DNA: TGTGCCAGCAGTAGCGGGGGGAGCTACAATGAGCAGTTCTTC.

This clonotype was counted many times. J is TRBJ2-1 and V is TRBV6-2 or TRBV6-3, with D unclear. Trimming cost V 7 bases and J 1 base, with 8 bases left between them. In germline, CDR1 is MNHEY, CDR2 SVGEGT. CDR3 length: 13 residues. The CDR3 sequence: CASKLESYNEQFF. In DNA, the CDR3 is TGTGCCAGCAAATTAGAGTCCTACAATGAGCAGTTCTTC.

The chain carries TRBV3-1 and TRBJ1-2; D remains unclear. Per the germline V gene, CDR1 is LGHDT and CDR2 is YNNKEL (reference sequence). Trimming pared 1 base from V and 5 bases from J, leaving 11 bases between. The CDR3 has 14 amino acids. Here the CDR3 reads CASSQVTGKYGYTF. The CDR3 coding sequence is TGTGCCAGCAGCCAAGTGACGGGGAAGTATGGCTACACCTTC.

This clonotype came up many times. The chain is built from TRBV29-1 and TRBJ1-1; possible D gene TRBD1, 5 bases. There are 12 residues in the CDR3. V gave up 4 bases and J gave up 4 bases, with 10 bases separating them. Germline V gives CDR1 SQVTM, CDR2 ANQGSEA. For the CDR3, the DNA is TGCAGCGTTGTAGTAGGGGTCACTGAAGCTTTCTTT. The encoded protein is CSVVVGVTEAFF.

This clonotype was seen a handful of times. The CDR3 nucleotides are TGTGCCTGGAGCCGGACCGTGACAGGGGGAAATGGCTACACCTTC. This codes for CAWSRTVTGGNGYTF. V and J are TRBV30 and TRBJ1-2; 9 bases align to TRBD1. This CDR3 region has 15 residues. V shed 3 bases and J 6 bases; nucleotides not matched to a gene: 11. Germline CDR1 GTSNPN, CDR2 SVGIG (reference sequence).

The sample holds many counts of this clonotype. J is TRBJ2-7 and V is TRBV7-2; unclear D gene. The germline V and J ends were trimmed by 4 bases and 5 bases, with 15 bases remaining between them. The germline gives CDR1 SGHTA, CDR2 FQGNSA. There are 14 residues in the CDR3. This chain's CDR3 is CASSSQDNRDEQYF. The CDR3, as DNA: TGTGCCAGCAGCTCGCAGGATAACCGGGACGAGCAGTACTTC.

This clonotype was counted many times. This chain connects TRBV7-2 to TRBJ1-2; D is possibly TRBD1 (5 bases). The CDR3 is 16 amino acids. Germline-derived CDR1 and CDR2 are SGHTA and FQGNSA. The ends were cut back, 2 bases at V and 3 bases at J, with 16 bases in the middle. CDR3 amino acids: CASSLTGGSEDYGYTF. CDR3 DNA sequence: TGTGCCAGCAGCTTAACGGGGGGGAGTGAGGACTATGGCTACACCTTC. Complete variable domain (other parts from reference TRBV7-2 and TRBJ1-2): GAGVSQSPSNKVTEKGKDVELRCDPISGHTALYWYRQSLGQGLEFLIYFQGNSAPDKSGLPSDRFSAERTGGSVSTLTIQRTQQEDSAVYLCASSLTGGSEDYGYTFGSGTRLTVV.

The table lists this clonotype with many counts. CDR3: CASSEGPGLAGVHNEQFF. CDR3 DNA: TGTGCCAGCAGCGAGGGCCCGGGACTAGCGGGAGTTCACAATGAGCAGTTCTTC. This chain joins TRBV9 and TRBJ2-1; 14 bases align to TRBD2. The length of the CDR3 is 18 residues. The germline gives CDR1 SGDLS, CDR2 YYNGEE. V lost 3 bases to trimming and J lost 5 bases; unmatched junction nucleotides: 10. The whole variable domain, filled in from reference TRBV9 and TRBJ2-1, reads DSGVTQTPKHLITATGQRVTLRCSPRSGDLSVYWYQQSLDQGLQFLIQYYNGEERAKGNILERFSAQQFPDLHSELNLSSLELGDSALYFCASSEGPGLAGVHNEQFFGPGTRLTVL.

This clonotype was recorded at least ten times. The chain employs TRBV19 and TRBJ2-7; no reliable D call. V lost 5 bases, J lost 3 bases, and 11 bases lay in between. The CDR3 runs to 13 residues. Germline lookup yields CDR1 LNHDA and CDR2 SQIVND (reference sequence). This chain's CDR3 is CASSLGSGYEQYF. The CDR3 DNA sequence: TGTGCCAGTAGTCTAGGGTCTGGCTACGAGCAGTACTTC. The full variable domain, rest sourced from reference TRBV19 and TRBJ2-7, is DGGITQSPKYLFRKEGQNVTLSCEQNLNHDAMYWYRQDPGQGLRLIYYSQIVNDFQKGDIAEGYSVSREKKESFPLTVTSAQKNPTAFYLCASSLGSGYEQYFGPGTRLTVT.

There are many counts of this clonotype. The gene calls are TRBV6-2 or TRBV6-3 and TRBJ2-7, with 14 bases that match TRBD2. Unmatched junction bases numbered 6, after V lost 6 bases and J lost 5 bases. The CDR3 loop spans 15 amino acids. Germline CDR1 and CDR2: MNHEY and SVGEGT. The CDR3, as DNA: TGTGCCAGCAGCTCAAGACTAGCGGGAGGGAACGAGCAGTACTTC. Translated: CASSSRLAGGNEQYF.

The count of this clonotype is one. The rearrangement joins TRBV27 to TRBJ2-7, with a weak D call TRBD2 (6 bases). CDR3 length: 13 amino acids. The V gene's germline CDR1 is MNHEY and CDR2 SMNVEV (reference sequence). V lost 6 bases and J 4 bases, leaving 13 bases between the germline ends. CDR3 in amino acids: CASRTGLAYEQYF. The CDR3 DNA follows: TGTGCCAGCAGGACGGGACTGGCTTACGAGCAGTACTTC.

The CDR3 reads CASSQVLAGSTDTQYF. The CDR3 coding sequence is TGTGCCAGCAGCCAAGTGCTAGCGGGGAGCACAGATACGCAGTATTTT. This chain links TRBV4-2 with TRBJ2-3, with TRBD2 matching over 9 bases. The CDR3 totals 16 residues. Germline CDR1 is LGHNA and CDR2 is YNFKEQ. Unmatched junction bases numbered 2, after V lost 1 base and J lost 0 bases.

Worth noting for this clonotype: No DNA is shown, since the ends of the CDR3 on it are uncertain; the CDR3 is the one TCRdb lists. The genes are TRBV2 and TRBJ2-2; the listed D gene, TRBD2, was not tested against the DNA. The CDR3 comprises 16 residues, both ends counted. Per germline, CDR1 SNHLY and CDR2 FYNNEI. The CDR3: CASSESTYDGGELFFF.

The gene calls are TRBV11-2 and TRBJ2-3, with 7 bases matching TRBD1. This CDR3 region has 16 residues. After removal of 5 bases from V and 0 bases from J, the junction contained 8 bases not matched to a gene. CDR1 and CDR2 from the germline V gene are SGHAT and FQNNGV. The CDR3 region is CASSPRTGSSTDTQYF. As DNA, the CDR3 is TGTGCCAGCAGCCCCCGGACAGGTTCTAGCACAGATACGCAGTATTTT. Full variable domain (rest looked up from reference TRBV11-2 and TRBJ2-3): EAGVAQSPRYKIIEKRQSVAFWCNPISGHATLYWYQQILGQGPKLLIQFQNNGVVDDSQLPKDRFSAERLKGVDSTLKIQPAKLEDSAVYLCASSPRTGSSTDTQYFGPGTRLTVL.

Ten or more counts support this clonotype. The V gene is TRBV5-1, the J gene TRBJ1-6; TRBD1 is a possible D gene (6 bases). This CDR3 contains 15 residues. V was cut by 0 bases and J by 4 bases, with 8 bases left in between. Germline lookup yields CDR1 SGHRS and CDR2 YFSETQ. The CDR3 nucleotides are TGCGCCAGCAGCTTGGCCGGACAGTATAATTCACCCCTCCACTTT. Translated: CASSLAGQYNSPLHF. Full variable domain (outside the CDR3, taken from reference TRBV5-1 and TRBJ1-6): KAGVTQTPRYLIKTRGQQVTLSCSPISGHRSVSWYQQTPGQGLQFLFEYFSETQRNKGNFPGRFSGRQFSNSRSEMNVSTLELGDSALYLCASSLAGQYNSPLHFGNGTRLTVT.

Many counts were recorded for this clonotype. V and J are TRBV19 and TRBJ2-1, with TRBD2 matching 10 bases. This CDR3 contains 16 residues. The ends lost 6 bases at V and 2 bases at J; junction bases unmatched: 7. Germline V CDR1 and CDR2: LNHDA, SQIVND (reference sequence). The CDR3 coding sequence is TGTGCCAGTAGGAGCCCTAGCGGGAGCACCTACAATGAGCAGTTCTTC. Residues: CASRSPSGSTYNEQFF.

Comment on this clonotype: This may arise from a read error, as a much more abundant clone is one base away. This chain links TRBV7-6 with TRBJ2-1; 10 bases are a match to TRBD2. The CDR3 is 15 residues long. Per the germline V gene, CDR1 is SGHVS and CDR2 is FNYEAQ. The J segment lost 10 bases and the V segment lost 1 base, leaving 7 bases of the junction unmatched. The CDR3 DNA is TGTGCCAGCAGCTTAGGCTCTAGCGGGAGAAGGGAGCAGTTCTTC. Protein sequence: CASSLGSSGRREQFF.

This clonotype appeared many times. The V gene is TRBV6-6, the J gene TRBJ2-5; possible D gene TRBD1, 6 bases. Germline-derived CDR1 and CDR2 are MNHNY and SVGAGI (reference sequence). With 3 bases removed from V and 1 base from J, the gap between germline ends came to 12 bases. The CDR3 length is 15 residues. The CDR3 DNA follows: TGTGCCAGCAGTTATGGGGGCCGAGTCCAAGAGACCCAGTACTTC. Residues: CASSYGGRVQETQYF.

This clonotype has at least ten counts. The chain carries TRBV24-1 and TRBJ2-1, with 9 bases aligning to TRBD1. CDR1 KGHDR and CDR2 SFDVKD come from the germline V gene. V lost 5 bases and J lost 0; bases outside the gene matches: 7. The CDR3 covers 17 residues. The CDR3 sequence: CATSAAPGQGSYNEQFF. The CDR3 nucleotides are TGTGCCACCAGTGCCGCGCCGGGACAGGGCTCCTACAATGAGCAGTTCTTC.

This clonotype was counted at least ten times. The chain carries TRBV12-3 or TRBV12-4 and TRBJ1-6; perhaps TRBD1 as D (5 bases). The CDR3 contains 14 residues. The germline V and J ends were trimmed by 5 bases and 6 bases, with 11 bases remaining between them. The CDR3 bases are TGTGCCAGCAGTCCGGGGGGTGGTAATTCACCCCTCCACTTT. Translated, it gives CASSPGGGNSPLHF.

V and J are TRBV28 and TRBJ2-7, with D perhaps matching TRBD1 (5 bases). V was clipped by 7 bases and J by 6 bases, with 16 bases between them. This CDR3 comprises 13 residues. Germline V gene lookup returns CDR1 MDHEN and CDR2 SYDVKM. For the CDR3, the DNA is TGTGCCAGCAAAATCCCAGGGCTCTCCGAGCAGTACTTC. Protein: CASKIPGLSEQYF.